These 6 T cell receptor beta chains originate from one sample sequenced in a study of T cell clonotyping in hematopoietic cell transplantation. Assay used: immunoSEQ multiplex PCR; TCRdb lists only in-frame clones, some missing. Of approximately 18,000 clones listed, approximately 75% were seen once; the top ten hold less than 20%. Time point: recipient sample about 28 days before transplant, after cytoreduction. This specimen was peripheral blood mononuclear cells, taken before stem cell transplant. Receptor source: a man aged 60 to 75 with acute myeloid leukemia. Some clones in this sample may be carry-over from other donors' samples.

The genes are TRBV29-1 and TRBJ2-7; TRBD1 is a possible D gene (7 bases). The V gene lost 7 bases and the J gene lost 3 bases, with 16 bases spanning the gap. Per germline, CDR1 SQVTM and CDR2 ANQGSEA. CDR3 length equals 13 residues. CDR3 sequence: CSGSAGQNYEQYF. The CDR3 bases are TGCAGCGGTTCCGCGGGACAGAACTACGAGCAGTACTTC.

The chain uses TRBV30 and TRBJ1-2; 7 bases are shared with TRBD1. V lost 2 bases to trimming and J lost 6 bases; unmatched junction nucleotides: 21. CDR3 length equals 18 residues. Germline CDR1 reads GTSNPN; CDR2 reads SVGIG (reference sequence). The CDR3 spells CAWSTDRERFGLLDGYTF. The CDR3, as DNA: TGTGCCTGGAGTACTGACAGGGAAAGGTTTGGTTTGTTGGATGGCTACACCTTC. Variable domain in full (rest from reference TRBV30 and TRBJ1-2): SQTIHQWPATLVQPVGSPLSLECTVEGTSNPNLYWYRQAAGRGLQLLFYSVGIGQISSEVPQNLSASRPQDRQFILSSKKLLLSDSGFYLCAWSTDRERFGLLDGYTFGSGTRLTVV.

The rearrangement links TRBV4-1 to TRBJ2-3; perhaps D is TRBD1 or TRBD2 (5 bases each). V was trimmed by 0 bases and J by 3 bases, leaving 16 bases between them. The CDR3 covers 17 residues. Germline lookup yields CDR1 MGHRA and CDR2 YSYEKL. As DNA, the CDR3 is TGCGCCAGCAGCCAAGACTCGGGGCTCCCCCGGACAGATACGCAGTATTTT. This translates into CASSQDSGLPRTDTQYF.

This chain connects TRBV28 to TRBJ2-7, with D tentatively TRBD1 (5 bases). This CDR3 has 15 residues. Germline values: CDR1 MDHEN, CDR2 SYDVKM. Trimming pared 1 base from V and 4 bases from J, leaving 14 bases between. Here the CDR3 reads CASSLSGPTGYEQYF. CDR3 coding DNA: TGTGCCAGCAGTTTATCAGGGCCAACCGGGTACGAGCAGTACTTC.

This chain joins TRBV30 and TRBJ1-3; maybe TRBD1 (5 bases). Per the germline V gene, CDR1 is GTSNPN and CDR2 is SVGIG (reference sequence). CDR3 length: 14 amino acids. Trimming took off 0 bases at V and 3 bases at J, with 9 bases between the two ends. The CDR3 DNA reads TGTGCCTGGAGTGTAACAGGCAATGGAAACACCATATATTTT. This gives the protein CAWSVTGNGNTIYF.

Points on this clone: A much larger clone sits a single nucleotide away, making a read error possible. The V gene is TRBV6-5, the J gene TRBJ1-2; tentatively, D is TRBD1 (5 bases). The CDR3 totals 12 residues. CDR1 MNHEY and CDR2 SVGAGI come from the germline V gene. Here the CDR3 DNA reads TGTGCCAGCAGCTTGGGGGGGGATGGCTGCACCTTC. Its translation is CASSLGGDGCTF.